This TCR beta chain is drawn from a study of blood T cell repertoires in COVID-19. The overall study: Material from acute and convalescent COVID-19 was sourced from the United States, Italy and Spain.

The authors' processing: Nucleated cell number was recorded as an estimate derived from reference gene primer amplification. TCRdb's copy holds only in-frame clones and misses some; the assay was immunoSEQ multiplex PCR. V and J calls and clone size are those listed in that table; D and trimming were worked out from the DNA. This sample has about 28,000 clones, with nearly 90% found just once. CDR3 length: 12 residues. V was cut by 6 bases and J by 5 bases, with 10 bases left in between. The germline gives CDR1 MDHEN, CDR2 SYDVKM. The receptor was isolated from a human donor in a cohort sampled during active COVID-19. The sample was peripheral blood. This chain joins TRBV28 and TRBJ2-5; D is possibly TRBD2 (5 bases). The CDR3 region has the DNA TGTGCCAGCAGACGAGGGCTGGAGACCCAGTACTTC. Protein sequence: CASRRGLETQYF. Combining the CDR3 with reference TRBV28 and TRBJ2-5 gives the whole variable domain DVKVTQSSRYLVKRTGEKVFLECVQDMDHENMFWYRQDPGLGLRLIYFSYDVKMKEKGDIPEGYSVSREKKERFSLILESASTNQTSMYLCASRRGLETQYFGPGTRLLVL.